One T cell receptor (beta chain) is described in this entry. What it binds is unknown. Per germline, CDR1 LGHDT and CDR2 YNNKEL (reference sequence). The CDR3 is 15 amino acids. These data belong to a study of monozygotic twins with inflammatory bowel disease. Study results and caveats: IBD patients exhibited fewer clonotypes shared with other individuals than healthy twins, particularly with disease activity.

TCRdb re-analyzed the 5' RACE reads; it lists each CDR3 protein once, without DNA. Its clone listing holds hundreds of thousands of distinct CDR3 sequences. The sequence derives from a human donor with ulcerative colitis or Crohn's disease, or a healthy co-twin of an affected twin (not recorded which). The chain couples TRBV3-1 to TRBJ2-5; TCRdb calls TRBD1, which cannot be checked without DNA. Sequenced sample: blood. The CDR3: CASSQRRPRGETQYF.